A single sample gave rise to the 21 T cell receptor beta chains below, sequenced in a study of T cell responses to AZD1222 COVID-19 vaccine. Here immunoSEQ multiplex PCR was the method, and the copy in TCRdb shows in-frame clones only, minus some. The data hold over 130,000 clones, with around 90% observed a single time. The sample consisted of peripheral blood, taken 28 days after the second AZD1222 dose. The source is an adult who received the AZD1222 COVID-19 vaccine.

V usage is TRBV24-1 and J usage is TRBJ2-7; unclear D gene. CDR3 length: 9 amino acids. Trimming left V 12 bases short and J 3 bases short, with 5 bases between. CDR1 KGHDR and CDR2 SFDVKD come from the germline V gene. CDR3 amino acids: CAPYYEQYF. CDR3 bases: TGTGCCCCCTACTACGAGCAGTACTTC.

Here the CDR3 DNA reads TGTGCCAGTAGTGTCCCAGCAGCGAATCAGCCCCAGCATTTT. Residues: CASSVPAANQPQHF. The gene calls are TRBV19 and TRBJ1-5; D remains unclear. CDR3 size: 14 residues. Germline V CDR1 and CDR2: LNHDA, SQIVND (reference sequence). The germline V and J ends were trimmed by 5 bases and 4 bases, with 12 bases remaining between them.

The V call is TRBV10-2, the J call TRBJ2-7; 8 bases match TRBD2. Germline CDR1 is WSHSY and CDR2 is SAAADI. V shed 5 bases and J 2 bases; nucleotides not matched to a gene: 5. The CDR3 totals 14 residues. This CDR3 reads CASSFGGGTYEQYF. DNA for the CDR3: TGCGCCAGCAGTTTCGGCGGGGGGACCTACGAGCAGTACTTC.

The chain carries TRBV30 and TRBJ1-5; unclear D gene. CDR1 and CDR2 (germline): GTSNPN, SVGIG (reference sequence). The V end was cut by 5 bases, the J end by 5 bases, with 13 bases between. This CDR3 is built from 13 residues. The CDR3 loop reads CAWHSSFDQPQHF. The CDR3 region has the DNA TGTGCCTGGCACAGTTCTTTCGATCAGCCCCAGCATTTT. Together with reference TRBV30 and TRBJ1-5, the CDR3 gives the full variable domain: SQTIHQWPATLVQPVGSPLSLECTVEGTSNPNLYWYRQAAGRGLQLLFYSVGIGQISSEVPQNLSASRPQDRQFILSSKKLLLSDSGFYLCAWHSSFDQPQHFGDGTRLSIL.

The chain recombines TRBV28 with TRBJ2-7; perhaps TRBD1 as D (5 bases). This CDR3 spans 14 amino acids. Trimming shortened V by 3 bases and J by 2 bases, and 11 bases separated the two germline ends. Germline loops: CDR1 MDHEN, CDR2 SYDVKM. The CDR3 is CASSFDSPAYEQYF. For the CDR3, the DNA is TGTGCCAGCAGTTTCGACAGCCCAGCCTACGAGCAGTACTTC.

V is TRBV4-3 and J is TRBJ2-5; weak D call: TRBD1 (5 bases). CDR1 LGHNA and CDR2 YSLEER come from the germline V gene. The CDR3 covers 15 residues. With 0 bases removed from V and 1 base from J, the gap between germline ends came to 9 bases. The CDR3: CASSQDVGPQETQYF. The CDR3 region has the DNA TGCGCCAGCAGCCAAGATGTGGGGCCCCAAGAGACCCAGTACTTC.

The chain carries TRBV5-3 and TRBJ2-7; possibly TRBD2 for D (6 bases). TRBV5-3 falls under the ORF class, with uncertain function. V was cut by 4 bases and J by 0 bases, with 23 bases left in between. The CDR3 runs to 18 residues. The CDR3 DNA sequence: TGTGCCAGAAGCCTAAGCGGGCCCGAAGATAAAAACTCCTACGAGCAGTACTTC. Protein sequence: CARSLSGPEDKNSYEQYF.

The CDR3 sequence is CASSEPGLAGSNEQFF. The CDR3 DNA sequence: TGTGCCAGCAGTGAACCGGGACTAGCGGGATCCAATGAGCAGTTCTTC. The gene calls are TRBV25-1 and TRBJ2-1, with 13 positions matching TRBD2. The CDR3 covers 16 residues. The junction had 4 bases not matched to a gene; V was cut back by 2 bases and J by 6 bases. Germline lookup yields CDR1 MGHDK and CDR2 SYGVNS.

The rearrangement uses TRBV3-1 (or the pseudogene TRBV3-2) and TRBJ1-4; D gene uncertain. The CDR3 contains 12 residues. V dropped 1 base and J dropped 6 bases, with 3 bases sitting between them. The germline CDR1 and CDR2 sequences are LGHDT and YNNKEL (reference sequence). CDR3 sequence: CASSQGYEKLFF. For the CDR3, the DNA is TGTGCCAGCAGCCAAGGTTATGAAAAACTGTTTTTT.

The chain employs TRBV30 and TRBJ1-3; D uncertain. The CDR3 runs to 14 residues. The germline V gene encodes CDR1 GTSNPN and CDR2 SVGIG (reference sequence). V was trimmed by 4 bases and J by 4 bases, leaving 14 bases between them. The CDR3 nucleotides read TGTGCCTGGATGGGTCCCGCGGGAGGAAACACCATATATTTT. Translated, it gives CAWMGPAGGNTIYF.

This clone was recorded once. The gene calls are TRBV5-6 and TRBJ1-6; D gene ambiguous. The CDR3 length is 12 residues. Germline assignment: CDR1 SGHDT and CDR2 YYEEEE. The V and J ends lost 6 bases and 13 bases respectively, with 14 bases between them. CDR3 sequence: CASTRMGFPLHF. Written as DNA, the CDR3 is TGTGCCAGCACCCGGATGGGGTTCCCCCTCCACTTT.

This chain links TRBV2 with TRBJ2-2; 8 nucleotides match TRBD2. Germline V gene lookup returns CDR1 SNHLY and CDR2 FYNNEI. CDR3 length equals 15 residues. V was pared by 4 bases and J by 2 bases, with 3 bases of the junction left unmatched. The CDR3 bases are TGTGCCAGCAGTGTCGGGGGGGTCAACACCGGGGAGCTGTTTTTT. Protein: CASSVGGVNTGELFF.

The chain uses TRBV7-3 and TRBJ2-3, with 9 bases matching TRBD2. The length of the CDR3 is 16 residues. V lost 5 bases and J lost 4; bases outside the gene matches: 10. The germline gives CDR1 SGHTA, CDR2 FQGTGA. CDR3 sequence (DNA): TGTGCCAGCAGCCCCATCGGGCGGGGGGGGGCAGATACGCAGTATTTT. Protein: CASSPIGRGGADTQYF.

This rearrangement joins TRBV6-2 or TRBV6-3 to TRBJ2-2, with unresolved D. The CDR3 spans 14 residues. Germline CDR1 MNHEY, CDR2 SVGEGT. V dropped 5 bases and J dropped 1 base, with 8 bases sitting between them. The CDR3 reads CASSPRRNTGELFF. CDR3 bases: TGTGCCAGCAGTCCGAGGAGGAACACCGGGGAGCTGTTTTTT.

The chain joins TRBV4-3 to TRBJ1-5; no clear D. Germline V CDR1 and CDR2: LGHNA, YSLEER. The germline V and J ends were trimmed by 1 base and 4 bases, with 5 bases remaining between them. This CDR3 has 13 residues. CDR3 loop: CASSQVLNQPQHF. Here the CDR3 DNA reads TGCGCCAGCAGCCAAGTACTTAATCAGCCCCAGCATTTT.

The DNA for the CDR3 is TGTGCCAGCACGAACGGCTACTCCTACAATGAGCAGTTCTTC. Amino acid sequence: CASTNGYSYNEQFF. The V gene is TRBV28, the J gene TRBJ2-1; unclear D gene. Deletions cut 7 bases from V and 0 bases from J, with 10 bases between. This CDR3 has 14 amino acids. The germline V gene has CDR1 MDHEN and CDR2 SYDVKM.

This rearrangement joins TRBV28 to TRBJ1-4, with unresolved D. The length of the CDR3 is 12 residues. V lost 7 bases and J lost 8, with 11 bases in between. Germline lookup yields CDR1 MDHEN and CDR2 SYDVKM. The CDR3 bases are TGTGCCAGCATTGGGTCCGGAGAAAAACTGTTTTTT. It codes for CASIGSGEKLFF.

This sequence joins TRBV4-1 and TRBJ2-5; TRBD1 agrees at 10 bases. CDR1 is MGHRA, CDR2 YSYEKL, per germline. This CDR3 is built from 18 residues. Trimming at V came to 1 base and at J to 2 bases, leaving 10 bases not matched to a gene. The CDR3 nucleotides are TGCGCCAGCAGCCAAGGAACGGGCTGGGACAGGGGACAAGAGACCCAGTACTTC. Translation gives CASSQGTGWDRGQETQYF.

About this clone itself: This could be a read error, since a much larger clone is one nucleotide away. The chain couples TRBV6-5 to TRBJ1-3, with D uncertain. Trimming took off 0 bases at V and 1 base at J, with 4 bases between the two ends. CDR1 MNHEY and CDR2 SVGAGI come from the germline V gene. CDR3 length equals 14 residues. CDR3 amino acids: CASSYSGSGNTIYF. The CDR3 nucleotides are TGTGCCAGCAGTTACTCGGGGTCTGGAAACACCATATATTTT.

The V and J genes are TRBV7-3 and TRBJ2-5, with 7 bases matching TRBD1. Trimming cost V 4 bases and J 5 bases; bases outside gene matches: 7. This CDR3 spans 14 amino acids. The V gene's germline CDR1 is SGHTA and CDR2 FQGTGA. The CDR3 loop reads CASSSTGLGETQYF. As DNA, the CDR3 is TGTGCCAGCAGCTCGACAGGGTTGGGTGAGACCCAGTACTTC.

The chain employs TRBV18 and TRBJ1-4, with unresolved D. Germline V gene sequence: CDR1 KGHSH, CDR2 LQKENI. V dropped 8 bases and J dropped 3 bases, with 22 bases sitting between them. The CDR3 sequence is 17 residues long. CDR3 nucleotide sequence: TGTGCCAGCCAACAAAGCAGGTCCCGAAGGGCTAATGAAAAACTGTTTTTT. Amino acid sequence: CASQQSRSRRANEKLFF.